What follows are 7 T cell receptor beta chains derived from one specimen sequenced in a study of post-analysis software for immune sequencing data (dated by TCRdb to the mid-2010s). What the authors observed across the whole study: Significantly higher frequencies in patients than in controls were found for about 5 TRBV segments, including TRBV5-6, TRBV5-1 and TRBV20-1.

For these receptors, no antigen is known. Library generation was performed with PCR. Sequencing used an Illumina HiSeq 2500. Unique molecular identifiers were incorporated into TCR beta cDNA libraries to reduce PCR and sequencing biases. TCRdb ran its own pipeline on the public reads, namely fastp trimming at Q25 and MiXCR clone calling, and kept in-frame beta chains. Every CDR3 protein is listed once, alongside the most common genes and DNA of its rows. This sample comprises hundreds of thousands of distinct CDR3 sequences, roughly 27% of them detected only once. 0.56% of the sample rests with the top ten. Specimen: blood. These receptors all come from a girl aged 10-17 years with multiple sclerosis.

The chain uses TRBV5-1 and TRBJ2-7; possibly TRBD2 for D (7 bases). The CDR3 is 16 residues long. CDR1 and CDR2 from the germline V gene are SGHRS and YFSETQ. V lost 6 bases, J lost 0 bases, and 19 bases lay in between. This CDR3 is CASNPRGAPSSYEQYF. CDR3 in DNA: TGCGCCAGCAACCCACGGGGGGCCCCATCCTCCTACGAGCAGTACTTC.

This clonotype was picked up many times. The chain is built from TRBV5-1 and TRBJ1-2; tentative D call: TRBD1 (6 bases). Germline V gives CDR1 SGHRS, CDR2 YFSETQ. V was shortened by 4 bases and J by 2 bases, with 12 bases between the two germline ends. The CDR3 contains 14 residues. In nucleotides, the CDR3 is TGCGCCAGCAGCGCAGGGGATGTCAACTATGGCTACACCTTC. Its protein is CASSAGDVNYGYTF.

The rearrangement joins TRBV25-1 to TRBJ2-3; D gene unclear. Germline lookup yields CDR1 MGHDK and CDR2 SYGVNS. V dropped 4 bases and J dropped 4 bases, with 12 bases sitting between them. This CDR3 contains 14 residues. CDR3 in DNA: TGTGCCAGCAGTGCCTCGAGACGGCCAGATACGCAGTATTTT. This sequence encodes CASSASRRPDTQYF.

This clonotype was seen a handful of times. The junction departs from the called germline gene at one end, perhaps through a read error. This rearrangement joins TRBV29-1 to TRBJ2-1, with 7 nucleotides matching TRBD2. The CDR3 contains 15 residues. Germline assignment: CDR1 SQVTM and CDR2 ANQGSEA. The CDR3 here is CSAERGRAYSDEQFF. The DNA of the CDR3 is TGCAGCGCTGAACGGGGGAGGGCCTATTCGGATGAGCAGTTCTTC.

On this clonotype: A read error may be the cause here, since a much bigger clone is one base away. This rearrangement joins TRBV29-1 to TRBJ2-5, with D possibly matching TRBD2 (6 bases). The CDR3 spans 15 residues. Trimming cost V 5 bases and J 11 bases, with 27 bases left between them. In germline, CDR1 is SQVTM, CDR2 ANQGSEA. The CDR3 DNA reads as TGCAGCGTTTCGCTTTTGACTAGTCAGCGCGGTGAGCAGTACTTC. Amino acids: CSVSLLTSQRGEQYF. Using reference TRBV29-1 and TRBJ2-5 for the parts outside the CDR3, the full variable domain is SAVISQKPSRDICQRGTSLTIQCQVDSQVTMMFWYRQQPGQSLTLIATANQGSEATYESGFVIDKFPISRPNLTFSTLTVSNMSPEDSSIYLCSVSLLTSQRGEQYFGPGTRLLVL.

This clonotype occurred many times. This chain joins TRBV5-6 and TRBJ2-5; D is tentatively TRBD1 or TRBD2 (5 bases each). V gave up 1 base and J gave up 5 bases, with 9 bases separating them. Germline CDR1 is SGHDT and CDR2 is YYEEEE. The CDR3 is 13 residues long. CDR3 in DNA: TGTGCCAGCAGCTTGTCGTGGGGGGAGACCCAGTACTTC. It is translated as CASSLSWGETQYF. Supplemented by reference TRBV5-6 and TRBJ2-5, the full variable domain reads DAGVTQSPTHLIKTRGQQVTLRCSPKSGHDTVSWYQQALGQGPQFIFQYYEEEERQRGNFPDRFSGHQFPNYSSELNVNALLLGDSALYLCASSLSWGETQYFGPGTRLLVL.

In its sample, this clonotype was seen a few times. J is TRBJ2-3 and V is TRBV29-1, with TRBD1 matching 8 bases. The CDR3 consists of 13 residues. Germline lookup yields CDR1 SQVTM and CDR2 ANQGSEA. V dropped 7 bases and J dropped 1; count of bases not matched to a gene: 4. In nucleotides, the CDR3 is TGCAGCGCCGGACAGGGACGCACAGATACGCAGTATTTT. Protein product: CSAGQGRTDTQYF.